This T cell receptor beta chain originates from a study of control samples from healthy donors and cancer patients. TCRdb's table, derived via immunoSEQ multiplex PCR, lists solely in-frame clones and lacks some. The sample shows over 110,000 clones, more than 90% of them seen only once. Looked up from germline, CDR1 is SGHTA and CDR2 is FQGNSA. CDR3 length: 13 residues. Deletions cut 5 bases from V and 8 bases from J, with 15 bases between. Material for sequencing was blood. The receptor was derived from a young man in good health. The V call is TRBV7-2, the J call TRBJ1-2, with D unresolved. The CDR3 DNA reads TGTGCCAGCAGCCTCGACTGGCTGGGGGGCTACACCTTC. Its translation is CASSLDWLGGYTF.